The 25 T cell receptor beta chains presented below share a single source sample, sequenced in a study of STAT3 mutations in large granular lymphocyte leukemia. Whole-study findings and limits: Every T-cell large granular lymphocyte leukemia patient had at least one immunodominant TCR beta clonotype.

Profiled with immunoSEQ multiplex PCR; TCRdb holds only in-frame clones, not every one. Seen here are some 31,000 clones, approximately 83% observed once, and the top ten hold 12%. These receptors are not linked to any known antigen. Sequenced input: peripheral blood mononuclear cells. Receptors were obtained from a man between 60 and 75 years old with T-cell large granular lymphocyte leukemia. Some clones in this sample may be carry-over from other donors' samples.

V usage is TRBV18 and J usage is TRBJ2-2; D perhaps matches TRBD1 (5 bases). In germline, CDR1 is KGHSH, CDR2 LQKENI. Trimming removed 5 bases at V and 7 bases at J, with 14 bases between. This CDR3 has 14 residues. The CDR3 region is CASSSLQVDGELFF. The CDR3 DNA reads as TGTGCCAGCTCATCATTACAGGTTGACGGGGAGCTGTTTTTT. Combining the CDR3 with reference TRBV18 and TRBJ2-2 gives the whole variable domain NAGVMQNPRHLVRRRGQEARLRCSPMKGHSHVYWYRQLPEEGLKFMVYLQKENIIDESGMPKERFSAEFPKEGPSILRIQQVVRGDSAAYFCASSSLQVDGELFFGEGSRLTVL.

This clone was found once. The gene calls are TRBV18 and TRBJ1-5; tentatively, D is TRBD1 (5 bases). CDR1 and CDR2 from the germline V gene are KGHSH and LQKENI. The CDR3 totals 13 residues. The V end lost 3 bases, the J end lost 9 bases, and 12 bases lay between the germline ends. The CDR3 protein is CASSPSSGGPQHF. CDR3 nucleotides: TGTGCCAGCTCACCCTCCTCGGGGGGGCCCCAGCATTTT.

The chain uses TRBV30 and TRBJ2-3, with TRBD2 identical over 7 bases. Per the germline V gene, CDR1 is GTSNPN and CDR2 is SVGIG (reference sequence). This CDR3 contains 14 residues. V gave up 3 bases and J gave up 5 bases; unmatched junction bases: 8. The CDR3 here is CAWRPGLEVDTQYF. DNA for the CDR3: TGTGCCTGGAGACCAGGACTAGAGGTAGATACGCAGTATTTT.

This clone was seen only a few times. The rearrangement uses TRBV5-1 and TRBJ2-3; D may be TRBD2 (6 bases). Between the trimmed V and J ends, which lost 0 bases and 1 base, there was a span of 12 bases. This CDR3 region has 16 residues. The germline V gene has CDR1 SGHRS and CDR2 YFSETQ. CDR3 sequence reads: CASSLGYGEGTDTQYF. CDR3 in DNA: TGCGCCAGCAGCTTGGGTTACGGGGAGGGCACAGATACGCAGTATTTT.

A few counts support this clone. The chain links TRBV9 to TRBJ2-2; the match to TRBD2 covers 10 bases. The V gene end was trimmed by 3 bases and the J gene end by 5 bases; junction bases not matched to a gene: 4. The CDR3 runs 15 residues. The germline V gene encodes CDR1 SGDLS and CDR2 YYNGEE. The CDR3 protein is CASSARTSGTGELFF. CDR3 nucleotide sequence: TGTGCCAGCAGCGCCAGGACTAGCGGAACCGGGGAGCTGTTTTTT.

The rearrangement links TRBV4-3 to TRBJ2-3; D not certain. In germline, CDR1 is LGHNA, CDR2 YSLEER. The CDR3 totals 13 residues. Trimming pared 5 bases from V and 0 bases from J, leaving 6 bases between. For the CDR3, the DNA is TGCGCCAGCAGCGAAGGTAGCACAGATACGCAGTATTTT. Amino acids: CASSEGSTDTQYF.

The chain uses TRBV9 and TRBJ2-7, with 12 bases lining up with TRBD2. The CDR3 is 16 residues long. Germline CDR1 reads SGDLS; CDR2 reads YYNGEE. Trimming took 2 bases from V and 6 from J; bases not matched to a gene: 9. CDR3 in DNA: TGTGCCAGCAGCGTGGCCCTAGCGGGAGGGCCCGTCGAGCAGTACTTC. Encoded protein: CASSVALAGGPVEQYF.

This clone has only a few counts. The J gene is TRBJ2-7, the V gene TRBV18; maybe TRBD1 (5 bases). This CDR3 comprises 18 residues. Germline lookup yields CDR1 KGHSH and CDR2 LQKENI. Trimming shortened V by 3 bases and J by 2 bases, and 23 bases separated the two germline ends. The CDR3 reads CASSPGPRTGRRAYEQYF. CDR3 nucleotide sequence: TGTGCCAGCTCACCGGGTCCTCGAACAGGCCGTAGAGCCTACGAGCAGTACTTC.

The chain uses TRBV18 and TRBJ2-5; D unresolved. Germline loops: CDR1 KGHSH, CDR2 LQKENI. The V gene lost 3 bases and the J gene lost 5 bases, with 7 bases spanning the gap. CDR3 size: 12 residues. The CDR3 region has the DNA TGTGCCAGCTCACCCGCCGCGGAGACCCAGTACTTC. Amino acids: CASSPAAETQYF.

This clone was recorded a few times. DNA for the CDR3: TGTGCCAGAAGCTTGACCGGAACCGACAATGAGCAGTTCTTC. It specifies CARSLTGTDNEQFF. This chain joins TRBV5-3 and TRBJ2-1; no clear D gene. TRBV5-3 belongs to the ORF category, with a function that is uncertain. The V and J ends lost 1 base and 5 bases respectively, with 10 bases between them. This CDR3 has 14 residues.

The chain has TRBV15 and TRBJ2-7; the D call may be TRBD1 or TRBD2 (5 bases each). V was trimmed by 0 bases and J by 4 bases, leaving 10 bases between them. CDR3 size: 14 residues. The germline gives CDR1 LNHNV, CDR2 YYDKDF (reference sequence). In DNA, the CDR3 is TGTGCCACCAGCAGAGAGGGGGTACTGTACGAGCAGTACTTC. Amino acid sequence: CATSREGVLYEQYF. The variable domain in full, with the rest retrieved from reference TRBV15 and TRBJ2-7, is DAMVIQNPRYQVTQFGKPVTLSCSQTLNHNVMYWYQQKSSQAPKLLFHYYDKDFNNEADTPDNFQSRRPNTSFCFLDIRSPGLGDTAMYLCATSREGVLYEQYFGPGTRLTVT.

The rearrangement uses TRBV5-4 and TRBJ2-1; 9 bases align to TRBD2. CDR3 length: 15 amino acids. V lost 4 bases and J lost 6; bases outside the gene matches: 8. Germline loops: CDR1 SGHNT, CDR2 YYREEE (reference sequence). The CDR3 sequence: CASSRSSGKSNEQFF. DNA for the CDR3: TGTGCCAGCAGCCGGTCTAGCGGGAAGTCCAATGAGCAGTTCTTC.

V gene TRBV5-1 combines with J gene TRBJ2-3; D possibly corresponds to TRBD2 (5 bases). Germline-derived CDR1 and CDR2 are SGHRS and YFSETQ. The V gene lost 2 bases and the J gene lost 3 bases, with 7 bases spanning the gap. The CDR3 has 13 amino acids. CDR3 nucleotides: TGCGCCAGCAGCTTCACTAGAACAGATACGCAGTATTTT. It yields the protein CASSFTRTDTQYF. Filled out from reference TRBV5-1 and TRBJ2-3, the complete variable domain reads KAGVTQTPRYLIKTRGQQVTLSCSPISGHRSVSWYQQTPGQGLQFLFEYFSETQRNKGNFPGRFSGRQFSNSRSEMNVSTLELGDSALYLCASSFTRTDTQYFGPGTRLTVL.

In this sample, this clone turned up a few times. In DNA form, the CDR3 reads TGTGCCAGCAGTTACGGAACAGGGGGCTATAATTCACCCCTCCACTTT. It specifies CASSYGTGGYNSPLHF. The V and J genes are TRBV6-5 and TRBJ1-6; 8 bases align to TRBD1. The CDR3 is 16 residues long. The trim removed 2 bases at V and 3 bases at J, leaving 3 bases unmatched. CDR1 is MNHEY and CDR2 is SVGAGI in the germline V gene.

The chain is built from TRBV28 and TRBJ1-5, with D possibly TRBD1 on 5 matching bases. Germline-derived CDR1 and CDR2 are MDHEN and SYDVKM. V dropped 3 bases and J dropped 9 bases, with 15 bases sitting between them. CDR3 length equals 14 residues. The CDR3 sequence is CASSLSAGYGPQHF. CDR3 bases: TGTGCCAGCAGTTTGTCGGCAGGGTATGGGCCCCAGCATTTT. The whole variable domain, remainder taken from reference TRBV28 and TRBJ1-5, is DVKVTQSSRYLVKRTGEKVFLECVQDMDHENMFWYRQDPGLGLRLIYFSYDVKMKEKGDIPEGYSVSREKKERFSLILESASTNQTSMYLCASSLSAGYGPQHFGDGTRLSIL.

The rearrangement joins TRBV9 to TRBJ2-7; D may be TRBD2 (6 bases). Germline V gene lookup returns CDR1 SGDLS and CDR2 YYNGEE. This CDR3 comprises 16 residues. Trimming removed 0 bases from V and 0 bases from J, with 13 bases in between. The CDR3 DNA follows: TGTGCCAGCAGCGTAGAGGAGGGCACCCTCTCCTACGAGCAGTACTTC. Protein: CASSVEEGTLSYEQYF.

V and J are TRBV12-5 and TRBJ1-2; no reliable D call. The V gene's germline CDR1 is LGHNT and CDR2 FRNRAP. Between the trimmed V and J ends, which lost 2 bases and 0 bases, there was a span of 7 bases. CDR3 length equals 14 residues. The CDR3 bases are TGTGCTAGTGGTTTGCCCCCAGCTAACTATGGCTACACCTTC. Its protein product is CASGLPPANYGYTF.

As DNA, the CDR3 is TGTGCCAGCAGCCGCAGCCGGGACAGGGGACCCTACGAGCAGTACTTC. Translating it yields CASSRSRDRGPYEQYF. The chain carries TRBV5-6 and TRBJ2-7; 10 nucleotides line up with TRBD1. V lost 4 bases to trimming and J lost 2 bases; unmatched junction nucleotides: 9. CDR3 length: 16 residues. Looked up from germline, CDR1 is SGHDT and CDR2 is YYEEEE.

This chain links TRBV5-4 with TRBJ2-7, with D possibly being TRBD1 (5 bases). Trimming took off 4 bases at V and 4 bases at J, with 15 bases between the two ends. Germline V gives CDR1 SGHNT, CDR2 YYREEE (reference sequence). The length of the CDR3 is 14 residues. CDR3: CASSPDKNKYEQYF. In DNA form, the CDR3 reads TGTGCCAGCAGCCCGGACAAAAACAAGTACGAGCAGTACTTC.

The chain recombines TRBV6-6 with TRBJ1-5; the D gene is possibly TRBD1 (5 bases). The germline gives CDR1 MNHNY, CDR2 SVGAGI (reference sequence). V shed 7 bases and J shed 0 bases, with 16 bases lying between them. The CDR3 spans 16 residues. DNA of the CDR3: TGTGCCAGCACCCAAACGACAGTTTATAGCAATCAGCCCCAGCATTTT. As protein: CASTQTTVYSNQPQHF.

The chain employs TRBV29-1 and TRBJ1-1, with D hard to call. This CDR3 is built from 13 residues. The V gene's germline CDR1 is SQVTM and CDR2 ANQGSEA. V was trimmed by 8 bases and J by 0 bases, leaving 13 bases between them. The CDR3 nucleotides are TGCAGCCTTAGGACTCCAATGAACACTGAAGCTTTCTTT. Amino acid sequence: CSLRTPMNTEAFF.

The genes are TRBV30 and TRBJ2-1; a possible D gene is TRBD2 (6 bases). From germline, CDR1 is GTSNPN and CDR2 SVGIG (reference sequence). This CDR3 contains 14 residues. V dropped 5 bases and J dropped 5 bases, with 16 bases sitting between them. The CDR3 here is CAWAPTRFHNEQFF. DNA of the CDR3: TGTGCCTGGGCCCCGACTAGATTCCACAATGAGCAGTTCTTC.

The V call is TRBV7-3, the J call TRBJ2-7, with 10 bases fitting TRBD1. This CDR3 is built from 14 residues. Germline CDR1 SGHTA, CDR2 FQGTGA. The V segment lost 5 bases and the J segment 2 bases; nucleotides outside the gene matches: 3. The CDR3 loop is CASSRTGGTYEQYF. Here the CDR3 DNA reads TGTGCCAGCAGCAGGACAGGGGGTACCTACGAGCAGTACTTC.

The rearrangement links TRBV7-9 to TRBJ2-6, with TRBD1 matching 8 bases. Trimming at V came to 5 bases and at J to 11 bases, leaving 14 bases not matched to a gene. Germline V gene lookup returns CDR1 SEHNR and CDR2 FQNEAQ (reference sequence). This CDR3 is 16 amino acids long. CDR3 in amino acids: CASSPGQQGARDVLTF. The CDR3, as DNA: TGTGCCAGCAGCCCAGGGCAGCAGGGGGCGCGCGACGTCCTGACTTTC.

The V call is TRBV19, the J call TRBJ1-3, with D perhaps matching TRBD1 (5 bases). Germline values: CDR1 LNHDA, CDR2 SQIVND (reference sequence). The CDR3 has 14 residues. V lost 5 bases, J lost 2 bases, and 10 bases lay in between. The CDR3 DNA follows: TGTGCCAGTAGTCCTCAGGGACCTGGAAACACCATATATTTT. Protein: CASSPQGPGNTIYF.